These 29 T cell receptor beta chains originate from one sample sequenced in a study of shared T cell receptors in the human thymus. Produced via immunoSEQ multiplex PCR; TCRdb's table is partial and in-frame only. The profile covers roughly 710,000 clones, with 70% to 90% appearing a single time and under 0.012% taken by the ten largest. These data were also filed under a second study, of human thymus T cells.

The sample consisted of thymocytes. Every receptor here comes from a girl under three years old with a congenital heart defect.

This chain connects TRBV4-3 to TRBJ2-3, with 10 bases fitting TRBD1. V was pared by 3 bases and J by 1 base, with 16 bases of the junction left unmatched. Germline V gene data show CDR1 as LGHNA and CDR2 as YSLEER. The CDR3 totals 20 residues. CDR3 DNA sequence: TGCGCCAGCAGCCAGCGGGCCGGGACAGGGGAATGGGGGGGCACAGATACGCAGTATTTT. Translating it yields CASSQRAGTGEWGGTDTQYF.

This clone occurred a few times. CDR3 sequence: CASSQDGTEGGWANTEAFF. CDR3 sequence (DNA): TGTGCCAGCAGCCAAGATGGGACAGAAGGTGGATGGGCGAACACTGAAGCTTTCTTT. The chain has TRBV4-2 and TRBJ1-1, with 7 positions matching TRBD1. CDR1 and CDR2 (germline): LGHNA, YNFKEQ. J was trimmed by 1 base and V by 0 bases; bases with no gene match: 14. The CDR3 has 19 residues.

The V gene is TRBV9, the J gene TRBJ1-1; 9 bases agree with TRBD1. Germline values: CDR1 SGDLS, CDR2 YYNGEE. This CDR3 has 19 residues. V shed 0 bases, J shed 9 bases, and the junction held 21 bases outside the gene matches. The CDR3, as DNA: TGTGCCAGCAGCGTAGGTTGTGGGGGACAGGGCAGTTCGGGTGGGAAAGCTTTCTTT. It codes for CASSVGCGGQGSSGGKAFF.

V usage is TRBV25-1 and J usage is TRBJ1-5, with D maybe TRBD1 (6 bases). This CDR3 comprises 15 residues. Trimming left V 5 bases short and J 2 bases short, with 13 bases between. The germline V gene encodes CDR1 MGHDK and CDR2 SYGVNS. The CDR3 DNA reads TGTGCCAGCAGTTCAACAGGGATGGGCAATCAGCCCCAGCATTTT. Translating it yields CASSSTGMGNQPQHF. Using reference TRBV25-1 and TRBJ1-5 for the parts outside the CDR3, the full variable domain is EADIYQTPRYLVIGTGKKITLECSQTMGHDKMYWYQQDPGMELHLIHYSYGVNSTEKGDLSSESTVSRIRTEHFPLTLESARPSHTSQYLCASSSTGMGNQPQHFGDGTRLSIL.

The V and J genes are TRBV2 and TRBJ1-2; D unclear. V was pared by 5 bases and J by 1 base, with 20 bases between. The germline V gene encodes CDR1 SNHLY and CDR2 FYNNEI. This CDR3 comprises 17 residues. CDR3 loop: CASSLEVQTSINYGYTF. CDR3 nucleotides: TGTGCCAGCAGTTTGGAGGTACAGACAAGTATTAACTATGGCTACACCTTC.

The CDR3 loop is CASSPHDRDRGYYGYTF. For the CDR3, the DNA is TGCGCCAGCAGCCCACACGACCGGGACAGGGGGTACTATGGCTACACCTTC. The chain has TRBV4-1 and TRBJ1-2; 11 positions agree with TRBD1. The J segment lost 3 bases and the V segment lost 4 bases, leaving 10 bases of the junction unmatched. Germline V lookup: CDR1 MGHRA, CDR2 YSYEKL. CDR3 length: 17 residues.

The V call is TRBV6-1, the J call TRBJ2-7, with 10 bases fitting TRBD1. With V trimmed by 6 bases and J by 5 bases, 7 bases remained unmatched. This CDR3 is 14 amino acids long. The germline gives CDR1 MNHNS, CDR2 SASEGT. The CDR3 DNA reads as TGTGCCAGCAGCGCCGGGACAGGGGTGAACGAGCAGTACTTC. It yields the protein CASSAGTGVNEQYF.

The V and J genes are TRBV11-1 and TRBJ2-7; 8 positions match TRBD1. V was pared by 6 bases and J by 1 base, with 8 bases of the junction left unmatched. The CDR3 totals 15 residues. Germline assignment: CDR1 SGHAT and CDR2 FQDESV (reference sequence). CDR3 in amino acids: CASSFYRGRSYEQYF. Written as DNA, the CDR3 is TGTGCCAGCAGTTTCTACAGGGGGAGGTCCTACGAGCAGTACTTC.

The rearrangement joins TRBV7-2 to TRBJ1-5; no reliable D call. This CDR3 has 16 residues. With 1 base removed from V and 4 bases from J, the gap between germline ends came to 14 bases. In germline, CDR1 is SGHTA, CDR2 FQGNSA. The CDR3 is CASSLVGRTPNQPQHF. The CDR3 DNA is TGTGCCAGCAGCTTAGTTGGCCGTACGCCAAATCAGCCCCAGCATTTT.

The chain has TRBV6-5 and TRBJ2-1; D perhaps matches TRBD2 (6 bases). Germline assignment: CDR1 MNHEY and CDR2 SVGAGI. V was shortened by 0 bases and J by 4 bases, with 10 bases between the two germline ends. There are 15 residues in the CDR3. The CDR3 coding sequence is TGTGCCAGCAGTTACTCAACCCGGGGGTACAATGAGCAGTTCTTC. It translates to CASSYSTRGYNEQFF.

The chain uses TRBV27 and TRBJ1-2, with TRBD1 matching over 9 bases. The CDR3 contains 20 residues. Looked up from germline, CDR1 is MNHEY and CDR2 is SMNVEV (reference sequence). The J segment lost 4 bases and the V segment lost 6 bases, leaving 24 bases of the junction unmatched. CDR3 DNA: TGTGCCAGCAGACCCTCCGAAAATGAGACCGGGACAGGGTGGTCCTATGGCTACACCTTC. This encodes CASRPSENETGTGWSYGYTF.

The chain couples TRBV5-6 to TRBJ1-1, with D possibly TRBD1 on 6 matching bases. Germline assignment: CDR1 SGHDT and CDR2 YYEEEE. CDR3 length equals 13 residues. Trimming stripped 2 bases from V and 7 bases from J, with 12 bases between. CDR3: CASSFFRGHEAFF. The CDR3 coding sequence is TGTGCCAGCAGCTTCTTCAGGGGACATGAAGCTTTCTTT.

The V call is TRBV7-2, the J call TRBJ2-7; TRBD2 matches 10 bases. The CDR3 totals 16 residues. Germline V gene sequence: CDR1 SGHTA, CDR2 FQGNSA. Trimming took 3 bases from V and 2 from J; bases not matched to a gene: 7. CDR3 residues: CASSFLAGGQTYEQYF. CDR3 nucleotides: TGTGCCAGCAGCTTCTTAGCGGGGGGCCAAACCTACGAGCAGTACTTC.

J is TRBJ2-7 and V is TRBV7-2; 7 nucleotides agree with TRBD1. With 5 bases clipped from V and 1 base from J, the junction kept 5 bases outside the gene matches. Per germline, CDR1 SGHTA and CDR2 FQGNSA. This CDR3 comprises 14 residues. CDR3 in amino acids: CASSQSDRSYEQYF. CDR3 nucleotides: TGTGCCAGCAGCCAATCGGACAGGTCCTACGAGCAGTACTTC.

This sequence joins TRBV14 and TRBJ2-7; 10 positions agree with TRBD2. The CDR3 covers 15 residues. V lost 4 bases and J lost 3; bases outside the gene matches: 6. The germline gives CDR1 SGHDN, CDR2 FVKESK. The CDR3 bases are TGTGCCAGCAGCCGAGAGCGGGGGGGCCTCTACGAGCAGTACTTC. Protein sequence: CASSRERGGLYEQYF.

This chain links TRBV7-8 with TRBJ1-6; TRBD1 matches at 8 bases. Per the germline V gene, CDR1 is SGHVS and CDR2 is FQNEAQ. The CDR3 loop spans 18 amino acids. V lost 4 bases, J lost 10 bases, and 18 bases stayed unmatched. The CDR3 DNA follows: TGTGCCAGCAGCTCCCACCCAGCCCCGACAGGGGCCCGGTCACCCCTCCACTTT. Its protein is CASSSHPAPTGARSPLHF.

The CDR3 protein is CASSMGSGVAKNIQYF. CDR3 DNA sequence: TGTGCCAGTAGTATGGGTTCAGGGGTAGCCAAAAACATTCAGTACTTC. This chain connects TRBV19 to TRBJ2-4; D perhaps matches TRBD1 (6 bases). Germline CDR1 LNHDA, CDR2 SQIVND (reference sequence). The V and J ends lost 3 bases and 0 bases respectively, with 12 bases between them. The CDR3 consists of 16 residues.

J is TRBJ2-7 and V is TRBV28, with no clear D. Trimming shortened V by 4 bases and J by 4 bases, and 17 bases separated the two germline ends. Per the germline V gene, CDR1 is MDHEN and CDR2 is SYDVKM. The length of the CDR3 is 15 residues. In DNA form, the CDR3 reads TGTGCCAGCAGTTCCTGCAGGTTAGGCCGTTACGAGCAGTACTTC. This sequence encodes CASSSCRLGRYEQYF.

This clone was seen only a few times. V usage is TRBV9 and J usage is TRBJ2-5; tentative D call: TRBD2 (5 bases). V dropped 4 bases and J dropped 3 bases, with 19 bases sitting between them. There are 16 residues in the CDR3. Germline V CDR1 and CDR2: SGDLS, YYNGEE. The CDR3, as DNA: TGTGCCAGCAGCCCCCGGGGAGTACACGGGAAAGAGACCCAGTACTTC. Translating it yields CASSPRGVHGKETQYF.

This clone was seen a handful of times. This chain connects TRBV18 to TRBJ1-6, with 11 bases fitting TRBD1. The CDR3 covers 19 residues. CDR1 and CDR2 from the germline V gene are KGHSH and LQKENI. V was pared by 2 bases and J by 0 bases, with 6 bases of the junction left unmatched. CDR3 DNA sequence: TGTGCCAGCTCACCATGGGACAGGGGGTTCAGCTCCTATAATTCACCCCTCCACTTT. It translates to CASSPWDRGFSSYNSPLHF.

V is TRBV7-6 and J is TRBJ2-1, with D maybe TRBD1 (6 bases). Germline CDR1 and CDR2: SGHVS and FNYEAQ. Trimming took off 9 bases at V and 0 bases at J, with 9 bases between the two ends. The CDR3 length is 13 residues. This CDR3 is CASTQGSYNEQFF. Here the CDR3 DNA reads TGTGCCAGTACACAGGGCTCCTACAATGAGCAGTTCTTC.

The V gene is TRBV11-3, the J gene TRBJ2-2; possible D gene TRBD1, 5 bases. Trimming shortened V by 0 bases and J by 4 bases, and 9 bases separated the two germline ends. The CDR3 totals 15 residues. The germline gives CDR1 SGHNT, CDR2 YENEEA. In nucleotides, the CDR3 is TGTGCCAGCAGCTTAGACCAGGGAACCACCGGGGAGCTGTTTTTT. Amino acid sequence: CASSLDQGTTGELFF.

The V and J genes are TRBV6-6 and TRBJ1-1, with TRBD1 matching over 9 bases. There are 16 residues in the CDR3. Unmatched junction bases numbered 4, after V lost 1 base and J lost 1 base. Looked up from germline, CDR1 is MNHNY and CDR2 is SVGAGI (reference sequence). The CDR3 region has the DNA TGTGCCAGCAGTTACTTTCCGGGACAGGGGAACACTGAAGCTTTCTTT. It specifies CASSYFPGQGNTEAFF.

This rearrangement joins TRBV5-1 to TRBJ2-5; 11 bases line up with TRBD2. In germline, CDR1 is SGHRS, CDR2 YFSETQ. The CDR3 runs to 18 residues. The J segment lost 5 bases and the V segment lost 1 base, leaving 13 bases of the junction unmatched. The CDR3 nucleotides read TGCGCCAGCAGCTTGCCCAGGGAATTAGCGGGGGGGCGCGAGACCCAGTACTTC. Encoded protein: CASSLPRELAGGRETQYF.

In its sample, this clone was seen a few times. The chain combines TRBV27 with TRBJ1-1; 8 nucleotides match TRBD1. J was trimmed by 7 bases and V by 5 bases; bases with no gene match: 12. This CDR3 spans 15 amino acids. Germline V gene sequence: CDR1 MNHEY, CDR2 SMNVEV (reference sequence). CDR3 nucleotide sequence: TGTGCCAGCAGTCCCGTCCCAGGGGGCCGTATTGAAGCTTTCTTT. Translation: CASSPVPGGRIEAFF.

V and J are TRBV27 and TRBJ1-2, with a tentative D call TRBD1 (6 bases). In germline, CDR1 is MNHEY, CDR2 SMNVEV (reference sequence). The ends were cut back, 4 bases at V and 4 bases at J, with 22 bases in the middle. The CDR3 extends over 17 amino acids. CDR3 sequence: CASSSRGAARSFYGYTF. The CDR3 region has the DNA TGTGCCAGCAGTTCCCGGGGGGCAGCACGATCTTTCTATGGCTACACCTTC.

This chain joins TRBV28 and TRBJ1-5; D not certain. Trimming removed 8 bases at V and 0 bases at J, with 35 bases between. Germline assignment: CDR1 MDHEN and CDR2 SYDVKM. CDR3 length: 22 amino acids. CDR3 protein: CASLNGLAPFLPRPYSNQPQHF. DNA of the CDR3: TGTGCCAGCCTGAACGGGCTAGCACCCTTCCTACCTCGACCCTATAGCAATCAGCCCCAGCATTTT.

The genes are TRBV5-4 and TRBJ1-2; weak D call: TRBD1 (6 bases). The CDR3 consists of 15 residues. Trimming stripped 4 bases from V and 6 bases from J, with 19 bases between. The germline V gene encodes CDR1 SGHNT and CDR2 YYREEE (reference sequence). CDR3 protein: CASSPLQGQLNGYTF. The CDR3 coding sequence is TGTGCCAGCAGCCCTCTTCAGGGACAACTTAATGGCTACACCTTC. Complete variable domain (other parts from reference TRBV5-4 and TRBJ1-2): ETGVTQSPTHLIKTRGQQVTLRCSSQSGHNTVSWYQQALGQGPQFIFQYYREEENGRGNFPPRFSGLQFPNYSSELNVNALELDDSALYLCASSPLQGQLNGYTFGSGTRLTVV.

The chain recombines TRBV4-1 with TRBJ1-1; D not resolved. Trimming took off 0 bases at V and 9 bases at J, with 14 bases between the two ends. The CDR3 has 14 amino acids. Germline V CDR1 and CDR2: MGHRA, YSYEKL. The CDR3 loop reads CASSQDQVGRKAFF. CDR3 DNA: TGCGCCAGCAGCCAAGATCAAGTAGGGAGGAAAGCTTTCTTT.